This T cell receptor beta chain was sequenced during a study of cytomegalovirus exposure and HLA in healthy donors. Study-wide findings and caveats: Later on, an analysis found that several of the most significant clusters appeared to be linked to common viral pathogens, which included parvovirus B19. Association of a missense DCLRE1C variant with TCR beta V- and J-gene trimming was reported in a later analysis. Analyzed later, most CMV-associated TCR beta chains appeared HLA-restricted.

Only a few counts were recorded for this clone. Antigen unknown. V was trimmed by 0 bases and J by 8 bases, leaving 14 bases between them. The CDR3 has 14 residues. Germline CDR1 is SGDLS and CDR2 is YYNGEE. In the PCR, 60 Vbeta and 13 Jbeta primers were used. The method was immunoSEQ multiplex PCR; TCRdb's version includes in-frame clones alone and lacks a portion of them. The sample lists around 97,000 clones, 9.4% occurring once. The TCR comes from a man in his forties or fifties in good health and CMV-seropositive. This sequence joins TRBV9 and TRBJ2-5; perhaps TRBD1 as D (5 bases). Sample: PBMCs. CDR3 loop: CASSVVPGYGTQYF. Written as DNA, the CDR3 is TGTGCCAGCAGCGTAGTCCCAGGGTACGGAACCCAGTACTTC.